This passage covers 18 T cell receptor beta chains from one sample sequenced in a study of blood T cell repertoires in COVID-19. Assay used: immunoSEQ multiplex PCR; TCRdb lists only in-frame clones, some missing. Of 200,000 to 250,000 clones listed, 80% to 90% are singletons. Material: PBMCs or T cells enriched from blood (not recorded which). Every receptor here comes from a man aged 45-60 years who had been exposed to COVID-19.

The chain carries TRBV21-1 and TRBJ2-7; TRBD2 is the table's D call, not checked against the DNA. TRBV21-1 counts as a pseudogene. The CDR3 extends over 16 amino acids. The CDR3: CASTPSPTDYSYEQYV. In DNA form, the CDR3 reads TGTGCCAGCACACCAAGCCCCACGGACTATTCTTACGAGCAGTACGTC.

The rearrangement uses TRBV29-1 and TRBJ1-1, with D possibly matching TRBD1 (5 bases). The V end lost 6 bases, the J end lost 4 bases, and 15 bases lay between the germline ends. CDR3 size: 13 residues. Germline V gene sequence: CDR1 SQVTM, CDR2 ANQGSEA. This chain's CDR3 is CSVPQGFGTEAFF. CDR3 nucleotides: TGCAGCGTACCCCAGGGCTTCGGCACTGAAGCTTTCTTT.

The chain has TRBV7-3 and TRBJ1-6; weak D call: TRBD1 (5 bases). Germline V gene lookup returns CDR1 SGHTA and CDR2 FQGTGA. The CDR3 spans 15 residues. Trimming stripped 5 bases from V and 6 bases from J, with 14 bases between. The CDR3: CASSRHRSSNSPLHF. The CDR3 nucleotides are TGTGCCAGCAGCCGACACAGGAGTTCTAATTCACCCCTCCACTTT.

In DNA form, the CDR3 reads TGTGCCACCAGCAGAGACAGGCTCTACGAGCAGTACGTC. Its protein product is CATSRDRLYEQYV. The V gene is TRBV15, the J gene TRBJ2-7; no reliable D call. V was cut by 0 bases and J by 3 bases, with 6 bases left in between. The CDR3 length is 13 residues. Germline V lookup: CDR1 LNHNV, CDR2 YYDKDF (reference sequence).

The CDR3 DNA sequence: TGCGCCAGCAGGATTGGACAGACTGAAGCTTTCTTT. This translates into CASRIGQTEAFF. V gene TRBV10-2 combines with J gene TRBJ1-1; TRBD1 might be the D (6 bases). This CDR3 has 12 amino acids. Germline V CDR1 and CDR2: WSHSY, SAAADI. Trimming removed 6 bases from V and 5 bases from J, with 10 bases in between.

Regarding this clone: The same CDR3 also results from other DNA sequences found in this sample. The chain couples TRBV9 to TRBJ1-5; possible D gene TRBD1, 5 bases. The V end lost 3 bases, the J end lost 2 bases, and 9 bases lay between the germline ends. Germline lookup yields CDR1 SGDLS and CDR2 YYNGEE. The CDR3 covers 14 residues. CDR3 bases: TGTGCCAGCAGCGCCCAGGGTGGCAATCAGCCCCAGCATTTT. It translates to CASSAQGGNQPQHF.

This clone was observed once. The CDR3 region is CASSTDTTRGKTYEQYF. DNA for the CDR3: TGCGCCAGCAGCACGGACACTACACGAGGTAAAACCTACGAGCAGTACTTC. The rearrangement joins TRBV5-1 to TRBJ2-7; D may be TRBD1 (5 bases). The CDR3 runs to 17 residues. The V and J ends lost 4 bases and 2 bases respectively, with 22 bases between them. Germline assignment: CDR1 SGHRS and CDR2 YFSETQ.

This clone appeared a few times. The chain recombines TRBV7-9 with TRBJ1-5; D call uncertain. The CDR3 is 14 amino acids. The V gene's germline CDR1 is SEHNR and CDR2 FQNEAQ (reference sequence). With 2 bases removed from V and 5 bases from J, the gap between germline ends came to 10 bases. CDR3 coding DNA: TGTGCCAGCAGCTTAAGTATCGGTGATCAGCCCCAGCATTTT. Translation: CASSLSIGDQPQHF.

V and J are TRBV27 and TRBJ1-2; D is possibly TRBD1 (5 bases). Between the trimmed V and J ends, which lost 1 base and 4 bases, there was a span of 13 bases. This CDR3 is 15 amino acids long. CDR1 and CDR2 from the germline V gene are MNHEY and SMNVEV (reference sequence). CDR3 residues: CASSLFRGGGYGYTF. The CDR3 bases are TGTGCCAGCAGTTTATTTCGGGGGGGAGGCTATGGCTACACCTTC.

The chain is built from TRBV18 and TRBJ1-5; tentatively, D is TRBD1 (6 bases). Looked up from germline, CDR1 is KGHSH and CDR2 is LQKENI. V was shortened by 3 bases and J by 1 base, with 13 bases between the two germline ends. This CDR3 is 16 amino acids long. The CDR3 sequence is CASSPFGGHSNQPQHF. In DNA, the CDR3 is TGTGCCAGCTCACCTTTCGGGGGGCACAGCAATCAGCCCCAGCATTTT.

The chain couples TRBV27 to TRBJ2-3, with 8 bases that match TRBD2. The germline gives CDR1 MNHEY, CDR2 SMNVEV (reference sequence). The CDR3 covers 14 residues. The V gene end was trimmed by 2 bases and the J gene end by 5 bases; junction bases not matched to a gene: 3. The CDR3 nucleotides are TGTGCCAGCAGTTTAAGCGGGGGAGGAGATACGCAGTATTTT. It specifies CASSLSGGGDTQYF.

The gene calls are TRBV5-1 and TRBJ2-7; TRBD2 matches at 14 bases. After removal of 0 bases from V and 6 bases from J, the junction contained 11 bases not matched to a gene. The CDR3 contains 18 residues. Germline lookup yields CDR1 SGHRS and CDR2 YFSETQ. In DNA form, the CDR3 reads TGCGCCAGCAGCTTGGTCATGGGACTAGCGGGGGAGTCAGGCGAGCAGTACTTC. Protein product: CASSLVMGLAGESGEQYF.

The rearrangement uses TRBV9 and TRBJ2-1; D is ambiguous. CDR1 SGDLS and CDR2 YYNGEE come from the germline V gene. The CDR3 runs to 12 residues. The V end was cut by 0 bases, the J end by 9 bases, with 7 bases between. The CDR3 DNA sequence: TGTGCCAGCAGCGTAGGTTGGAGTGAGCAGTTCTTC. Protein: CASSVGWSEQFF.

The chain combines TRBV28 with TRBJ1-3, with D possibly matching TRBD1 (6 bases). The CDR3 has 15 amino acids. Germline V gene lookup returns CDR1 MDHEN and CDR2 SYDVKM. V was trimmed by 6 bases and J by 3 bases, leaving 15 bases between them. Here the CDR3 DNA reads TGTGCCAGCAGCTCCCGGGGGGGGCTTGGAAACACCATATATTTT. It is translated as CASSSRGGLGNTIYF.

The rearrangement joins TRBV12-3 or TRBV12-4 to TRBJ1-1; unclear D gene. The V gene lost 5 bases and the J gene lost 6 bases, with 10 bases spanning the gap. The CDR3 consists of 12 residues. CDR3 region: CASSIQEAEAFF. In DNA form, the CDR3 reads TGTGCCAGCAGTATCCAGGAGGCTGAAGCTTTCTTT.

The CDR3 loop is CASSLSEGFRTDTQYF. The DNA of the CDR3 is TGTGCCAGCAGTTTATCCGAGGGTTTTCGCACAGATACGCAGTATTTT. The rearrangement joins TRBV28 to TRBJ2-3, with a tentative D call TRBD2 (5 bases). CDR3 length: 16 residues. The V gene's germline CDR1 is MDHEN and CDR2 SYDVKM. V lost 1 base, J lost 1 base, and 12 bases lay in between. Complete variable domain (other parts from reference TRBV28 and TRBJ2-3): DVKVTQSSRYLVKRTGEKVFLECVQDMDHENMFWYRQDPGLGLRLIYFSYDVKMKEKGDIPEGYSVSREKKERFSLILESASTNQTSMYLCASSLSEGFRTDTQYFGPGTRLTVL.

This chain links TRBV18 with TRBJ2-7, with D possibly TRBD1 on 5 matching bases. The length of the CDR3 is 15 residues. Germline CDR1 reads KGHSH; CDR2 reads LQKENI. Trimming pared 6 bases from V and 3 bases from J, leaving 18 bases between. In DNA form, the CDR3 reads TGTGCCAGCTCGTTTCTTAGGACATTCAGCTACGAGCAGTACTTC. Encoded protein: CASSFLRTFSYEQYF.

The chain joins TRBV6-5 to TRBJ1-4, with D perhaps matching TRBD1 (6 bases). The germline V and J ends were trimmed by 6 bases and 5 bases, with 7 bases remaining between them. Germline-derived CDR1 and CDR2 are MNHEY and SVGAGI. This CDR3 is 12 amino acids long. CDR3 nucleotide sequence: TGTGCCAGCAGGCAGGGGAATGAAAAACTGTTTTTT. This codes for CASRQGNEKLFF.